Listed below are T cell receptor beta chains from one sample, sequenced in a study of shared clonotypes between healthy human individuals. Clones were sequenced by immunoSEQ multiplex PCR, and TCRdb holds only the in-frame ones, with some missing. Counted here are a few million clones, about 92% occurring once; the ten biggest clones make up about 0.13%. Sequenced sample: naive CD4+ T cells sorted from blood. The receptor source for this set is a man aged 18 to 30 in good health. The CDR3 runs from the conserved cysteine through the conserved F or W. The D gene is left open where the match is weak. Some rows have no size entry. The others give once, few or many, or a class for an expanded clone.

clone_size: NA
j_call: TRBJ1-2
v_call: TRBV27
d_call: TRBD1
cdr3_nt: TGTGCCAGCAGTTCGGAGACAGGGCCCTGGGGCTACACCTTC
cdr3_aa: CASSSETGPWGYTF

clone_size: NA
j_call: TRBJ1-2
v_call: TRBV28
d_call: TRBD1
cdr3_nt: TGTGCCAGCAGCTCCCCCGGGACAGCTAACTATGGCTACACCTTC
cdr3_aa: CASSSPGTANYGYTF

clone_size: NA
j_call: TRBJ2-5
v_call: TRBV30
d_call: NA
cdr3_nt: TGTGCCTGGGACAGGTCGGAACAAGAGACCCAGTACTTC
cdr3_aa: CAWDRSEQETQYF

clone_size: NA
j_call: TRBJ2-7
v_call: TRBV14
d_call: NA
cdr3_nt: TGTGCCAGCAGCTTAGGGACGGTCCCCTACGAGCAGTACTTC
cdr3_aa: CASSLGTVPYEQYF

clone_size: NA
j_call: TRBJ2-3
v_call: TRBV9
d_call: NA
cdr3_nt: TGTGCCAGCAGCCCCATGTCAGGGTACACAGATACGCAGTATTTT
cdr3_aa: CASSPMSGYTDTQYF

clone_size: NA
j_call: TRBJ2-7
v_call: TRBV7-8
d_call: TRBD1
cdr3_nt: TGTGCCAGCAGCTATGGACAGGGGGTGTTACAGGGCGAGCAGTACTTC
cdr3_aa: CASSYGQGVLQGEQYF

clone_size: NA
j_call: TRBJ2-2
v_call: TRBV6-1
d_call: NA
cdr3_nt: TGTGCCAGCACTGAAGGGGGGGCCCCTGGGGAGCTGTTTTTT
cdr3_aa: CASTEGGAPGELFF

clone_size: NA
j_call: TRBJ2-7
v_call: TRBV5-1
d_call: NA
cdr3_nt: TGCGCCAGCAGCGACCAGGGGGGCAAATACGAGCAGTACTTC
cdr3_aa: CASSDQGGKYEQYF

clone_size: once
j_call: TRBJ2-7
v_call: TRBV14
d_call: TRBD2
cdr3_nt: TGTGCCAGCAGCCAAGTCCCCCTAGCGGGAGTCGGCGAGCAGTACTTC
cdr3_aa: CASSQVPLAGVGEQYF

clone_size: NA
j_call: TRBJ2-4
v_call: TRBV18
d_call: NA
cdr3_nt: TGTGCCAGCTCGGGGGACCTAGCCAAAAACATTCAGTACTTC
cdr3_aa: CASSGDLAKNIQYF

clone_size: NA
j_call: TRBJ2-5
v_call: TRBV12-5
d_call: NA
cdr3_nt: TGTGCTAGTGGACTTGGAGGGTCTCAAACTCAAGAGACCCAGTACTTC
cdr3_aa: CASGLGGSQTQETQYF

clone_size: NA
j_call: TRBJ1-1
v_call: TRBV2
d_call: NA
cdr3_nt: TGTGCCAGCAGTGAAAATCTGGGCTGGATTGGGGAAAACACTGAAGCTTTCTTT
cdr3_aa: CASSENLGWIGENTEAFF

clone_size: NA
j_call: TRBJ2-7
v_call: TRBV6-5
d_call: NA
cdr3_nt: TGTGCCAGCACAGGGGTCAGCGAGCAGTACTTC
cdr3_aa: CASTGVSEQYF

clone_size: NA
j_call: TRBJ2-1
v_call: TRBV10-3
d_call: NA
cdr3_nt: TGTGCCATCAGTGAGCTGAAAGGGGGGAGCTCCTACAATGAGCAGTTCTTC
cdr3_aa: CAISELKGGSSYNEQFF

clone_size: NA
j_call: TRBJ1-1
v_call: TRBV7-3
d_call: NA
cdr3_nt: TGTGCCAGCAGCTCAGGGGCGTTGAACACTGAAGCTTTCTTT
cdr3_aa: CASSSGALNTEAFF

clone_size: NA
j_call: TRBJ2-7
v_call: TRBV6-5
d_call: TRBD1
cdr3_nt: TGTGCCAGCTGGGAAGGGGGCCATGGGGAGCAGTACTTC
cdr3_aa: CASWEGGHGEQYF

clone_size: once
j_call: TRBJ2-1
v_call: TRBV4-1
d_call: TRBD1
cdr3_nt: TGCGCCAGCAGCCAAGTAAGAGGACAGGGGTACAATGAGCAGTTCTTC
cdr3_aa: CASSQVRGQGYNEQFF

clone_size: NA
j_call: TRBJ2-1
v_call: TRBV12-5
d_call: NA
cdr3_nt: TGTGCTAGTGGTTTGGGGATATACAATGAGCAGTTCTTC
cdr3_aa: CASGLGIYNEQFF

clone_size: NA
j_call: TRBJ2-7
v_call: TRBV7-2
d_call: NA
cdr3_nt: TGTGCCAGCAGCTTAGCGCCAGCGTTTACTTCCTACGAGCAGTACTTC
cdr3_aa: CASSLAPAFTSYEQYF

clone_size: NA
j_call: TRBJ2-7
v_call: TRBV15
d_call: NA
cdr3_nt: TGTGCCACCAGCAAAGCCCCGGGGCAGGTCGAGCAGTACTTC
cdr3_aa: CATSKAPGQVEQYF

clone_size: NA
j_call: TRBJ2-3
v_call: TRBV29-1
d_call: NA
cdr3_nt: TGCAGCGTTAGTGAGTCTTCCACTAGCACAGATACGCAGTATTTT
cdr3_aa: CSVSESSTSTDTQYF

clone_size: NA
j_call: TRBJ1-1
v_call: TRBV4-3
d_call: NA
cdr3_nt: TGCGCCAGCAGCCAAGATGGCGGGGAGGGCACTGAAGCTTTCTTT
cdr3_aa: CASSQDGGEGTEAFF

clone_size: once
j_call: TRBJ2-3
v_call: TRBV9
d_call: TRBD2
cdr3_nt: TGTGCCAGCAGCGTAGGGGTAAGCGGGGTTGGAGATACGCAGTATTTT
cdr3_aa: CASSVGVSGVGDTQYF

clone_size: NA
j_call: TRBJ2-1
v_call: TRBV9
d_call: NA
cdr3_nt: TGTGCCAGCAGCCCCCGGGACACCCACTACAATGAGCAGTTCTTC
cdr3_aa: CASSPRDTHYNEQFF